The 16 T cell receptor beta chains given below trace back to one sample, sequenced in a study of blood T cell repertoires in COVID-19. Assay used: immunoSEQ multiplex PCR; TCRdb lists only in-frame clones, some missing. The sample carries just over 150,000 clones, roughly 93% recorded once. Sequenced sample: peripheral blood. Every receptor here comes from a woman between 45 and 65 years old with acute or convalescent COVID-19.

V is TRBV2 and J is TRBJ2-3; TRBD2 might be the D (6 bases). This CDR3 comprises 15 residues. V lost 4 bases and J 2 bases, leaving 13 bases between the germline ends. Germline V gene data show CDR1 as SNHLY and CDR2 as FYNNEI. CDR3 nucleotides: TGTGCCAGCAGTGCTAGACTAGGGGACACAGATACGCAGTATTTT. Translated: CASSARLGDTDTQYF.

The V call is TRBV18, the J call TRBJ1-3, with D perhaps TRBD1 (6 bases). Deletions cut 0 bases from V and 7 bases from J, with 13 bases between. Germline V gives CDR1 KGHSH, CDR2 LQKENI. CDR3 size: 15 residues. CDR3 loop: CASSPPGQLGNTIYF. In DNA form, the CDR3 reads TGTGCCAGCTCACCACCCGGACAGCTAGGCAACACCATATATTTT.

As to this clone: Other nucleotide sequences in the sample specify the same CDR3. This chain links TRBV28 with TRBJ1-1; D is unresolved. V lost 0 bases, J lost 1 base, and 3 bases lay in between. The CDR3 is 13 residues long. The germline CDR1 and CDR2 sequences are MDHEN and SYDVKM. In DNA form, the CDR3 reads TGTGCCAGCAGTTTATGGCGGAACACTGAAGCTTTCTTT. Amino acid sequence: CASSLWRNTEAFF.

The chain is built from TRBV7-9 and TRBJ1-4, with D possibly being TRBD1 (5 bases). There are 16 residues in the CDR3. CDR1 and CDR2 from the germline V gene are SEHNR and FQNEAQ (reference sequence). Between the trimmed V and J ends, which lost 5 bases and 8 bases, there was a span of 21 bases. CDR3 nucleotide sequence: TGTGCCAGCAGCCCCGGGGGTGGAAGGTTTTTGGAAAAACTGTTTTTT. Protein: CASSPGGGRFLEKLFF. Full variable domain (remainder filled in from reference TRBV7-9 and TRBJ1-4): DTGVSQNPRHKITKRGQNVTFRCDPISEHNRLYWYRQTLGQGPEFLTYFQNEAQLEKSRLLSDRFSAERPKGSFSTLEIQRTEQGDSAMYLCASSPGGGRFLEKLFFGSGTQLSVL.

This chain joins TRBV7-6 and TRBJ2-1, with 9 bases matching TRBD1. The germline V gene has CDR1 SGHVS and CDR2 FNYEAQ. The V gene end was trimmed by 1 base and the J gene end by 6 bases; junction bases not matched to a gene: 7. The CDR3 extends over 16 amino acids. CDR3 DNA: TGTGCCAGCAGCTTAGTGGGGACAGGGCGGGTCAATGAGCAGTTCTTC. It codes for CASSLVGTGRVNEQFF.

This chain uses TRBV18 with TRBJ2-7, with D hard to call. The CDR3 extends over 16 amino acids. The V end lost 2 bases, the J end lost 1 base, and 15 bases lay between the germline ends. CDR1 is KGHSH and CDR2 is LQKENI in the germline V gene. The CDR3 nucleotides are TGTGCCAGCTCACCATTTCCCCCTACCTCATCCTACGAGCAGTACTTC. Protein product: CASSPFPPTSSYEQYF.

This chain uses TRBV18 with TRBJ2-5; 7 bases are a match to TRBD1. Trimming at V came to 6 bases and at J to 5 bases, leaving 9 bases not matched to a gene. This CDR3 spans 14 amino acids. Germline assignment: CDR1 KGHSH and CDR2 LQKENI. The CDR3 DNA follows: TGTGCCAGCTCTCAGGACAGGCCGAGGGAGACCCAGTACTTC. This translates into CASSQDRPRETQYF. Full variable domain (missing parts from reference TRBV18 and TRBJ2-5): NAGVMQNPRHLVRRRGQEARLRCSPMKGHSHVYWYRQLPEEGLKFMVYLQKENIIDESGMPKERFSAEFPKEGPSILRIQQVVRGDSAAYFCASSQDRPRETQYFGPGTRLLVL.

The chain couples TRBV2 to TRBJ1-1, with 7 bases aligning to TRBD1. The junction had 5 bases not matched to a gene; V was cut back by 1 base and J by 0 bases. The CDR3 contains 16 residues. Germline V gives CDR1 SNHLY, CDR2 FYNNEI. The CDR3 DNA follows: TGTGCCAGCAGTGAAGTCGGACAGGACATGAACACTGAAGCTTTCTTT. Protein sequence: CASSEVGQDMNTEAFF.

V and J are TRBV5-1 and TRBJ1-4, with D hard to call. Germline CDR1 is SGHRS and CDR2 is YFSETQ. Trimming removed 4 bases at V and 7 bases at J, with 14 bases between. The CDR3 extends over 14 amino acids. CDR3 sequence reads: CASSQGSSSEKLFF. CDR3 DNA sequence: TGCGCCAGCAGCCAAGGGAGTTCGAGTGAAAAACTGTTTTTT.

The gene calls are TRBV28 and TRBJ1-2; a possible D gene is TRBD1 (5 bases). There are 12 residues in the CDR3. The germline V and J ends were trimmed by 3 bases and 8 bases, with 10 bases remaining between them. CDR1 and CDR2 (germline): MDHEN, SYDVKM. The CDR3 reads CASSFGAEGYTF. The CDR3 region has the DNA TGTGCCAGCAGTTTTGGGGCGGAAGGCTACACCTTC.

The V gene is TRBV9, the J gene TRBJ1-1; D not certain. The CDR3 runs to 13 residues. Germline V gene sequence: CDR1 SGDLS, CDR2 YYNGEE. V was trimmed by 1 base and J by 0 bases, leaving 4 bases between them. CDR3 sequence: CASSVRVNTEAFF. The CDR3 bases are TGTGCCAGCAGCGTACGAGTGAACACTGAAGCTTTCTTT.

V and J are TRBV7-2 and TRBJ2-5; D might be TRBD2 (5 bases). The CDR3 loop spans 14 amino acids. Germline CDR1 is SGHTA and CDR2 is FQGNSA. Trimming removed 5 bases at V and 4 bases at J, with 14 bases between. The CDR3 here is CASSPGVGRETQYF. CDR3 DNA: TGTGCCAGCAGCCCCGGGGTAGGGAGAGAGACCCAGTACTTC. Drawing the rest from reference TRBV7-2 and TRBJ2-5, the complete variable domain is GAGVSQSPSNKVTEKGKDVELRCDPISGHTALYWYRQSLGQGLEFLIYFQGNSAPDKSGLPSDRFSAERTGGSVSTLTIQRTQQEDSAVYLCASSPGVGRETQYFGPGTRLLVL.

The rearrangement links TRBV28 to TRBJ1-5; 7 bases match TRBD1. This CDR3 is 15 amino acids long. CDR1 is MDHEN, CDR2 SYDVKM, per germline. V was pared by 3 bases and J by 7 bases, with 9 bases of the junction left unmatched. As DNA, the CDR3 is TGTGCCAGCAGTTTCCTTGACAGGGTAGGACAGCCCCAGCATTTT. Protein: CASSFLDRVGQPQHF.

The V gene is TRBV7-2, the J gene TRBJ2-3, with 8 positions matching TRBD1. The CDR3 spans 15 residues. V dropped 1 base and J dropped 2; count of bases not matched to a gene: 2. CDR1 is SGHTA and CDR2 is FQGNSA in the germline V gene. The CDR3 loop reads CASSLGQGFTDTQYF. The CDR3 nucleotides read TGTGCCAGCAGCTTAGGACAGGGGTTCACAGATACGCAGTATTTT.

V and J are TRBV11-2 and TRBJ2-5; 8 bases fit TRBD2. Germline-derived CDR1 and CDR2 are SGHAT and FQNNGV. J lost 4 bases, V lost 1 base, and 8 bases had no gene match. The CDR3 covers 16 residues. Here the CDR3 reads CASSLATGGHGETQYF. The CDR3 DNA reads TGTGCCAGCAGCTTAGCAACGGGGGGGCACGGAGAGACCCAGTACTTC.

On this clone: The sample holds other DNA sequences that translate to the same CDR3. The CDR3 region is CASSLRGTGELFF. The CDR3, as DNA: TGTGCCAGCAGTTTAAGGGGGACCGGGGAGCTGTTTTTT. V and J are TRBV12-3 or TRBV12-4 and TRBJ2-2, with D perhaps matching TRBD1 (6 bases). V gave up 2 bases and J gave up 5 bases, with 6 bases separating them. This CDR3 is 13 amino acids long.